This TCR beta chain was documented in a study of T cell changes during pregnancy in multiple sclerosis. Libraries were prepared by immunoSEQ multiplex PCR; TCRdb keeps only in-frame clonotypes and omits some of them. The sample shows 100,000 or so clones, just over 90% of them seen only once. The CDR3 spans 14 residues. J lost 0 bases, V lost 4 bases, and 3 bases had no gene match. CDR1 and CDR2 from the germline V gene are LNHDA and SQIVND (reference sequence). This clone was seen just once. The J gene is TRBJ2-7, the V gene TRBV19; TRBD1 matches 7 bases. The sequence was obtained from a female donor with multiple sclerosis, enrolled in a pregnancy study. The sequencing used peripheral blood, collected in the second trimester of pregnancy. The CDR3 DNA reads TGTGCCAGTAGTAGGGGACAGTACTCCTACGAGCAGTACTTC. Translation gives CASSRGQYSYEQYF.